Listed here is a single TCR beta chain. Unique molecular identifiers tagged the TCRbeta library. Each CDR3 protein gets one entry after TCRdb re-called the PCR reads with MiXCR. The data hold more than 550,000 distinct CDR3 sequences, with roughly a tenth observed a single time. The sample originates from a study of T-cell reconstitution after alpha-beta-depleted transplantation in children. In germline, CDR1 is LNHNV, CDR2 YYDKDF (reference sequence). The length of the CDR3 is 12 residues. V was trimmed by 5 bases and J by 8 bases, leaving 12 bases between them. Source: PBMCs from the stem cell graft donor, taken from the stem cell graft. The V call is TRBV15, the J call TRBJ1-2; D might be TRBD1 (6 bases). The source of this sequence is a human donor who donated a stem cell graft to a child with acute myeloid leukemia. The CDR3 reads CATSEGGFGYTF. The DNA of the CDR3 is TGTGCCACCAGCGAAGGGGGTTTCGGCTACACCTTC.